These 20 T cell receptor beta chains originate from one sample sequenced in a study of neurological immune-mediated disorders. TCRdb itself ran the 5' RACE reads through MiXCR, one entry per CDR3 protein. Among 30,000 to 35,000 distinct CDR3 sequences listed, around 25% were seen once. The sequenced sample was CD4+ T cells from blood. These receptors were obtained from a man in his fifties with HTLV-1-associated myelopathy (HAM/TSP).

CDR3 bases: TGTGCCAGCAGCCGCGAACAGGGGGCAGACACTGAAGCTTTCTTT. Translated: CASSREQGADTEAFF. The rearrangement uses TRBV5-5 and TRBJ1-1, with 9 bases identical to TRBD1. From germline, CDR1 is SGHKS and CDR2 YYEKEE (reference sequence). The trim removed 4 bases at V and 3 bases at J, leaving 7 bases unmatched. The CDR3 length is 15 residues.

The sample holds many counts of this clonotype. The chain links TRBV6-1 to TRBJ1-1; no clear D. CDR3 size: 13 residues. The germline CDR1 and CDR2 sequences are MNHNS and SASEGT. V was pared by 0 bases and J by 3 bases, with 5 bases between. The DNA of the CDR3 is TGTGCCAGCAGTGAAGCAGGAGACACTGAAGCTTTCTTT. The encoded protein is CASSEAGDTEAFF.

This clonotype was observed a few times. The chain carries TRBV20-1 and TRBJ1-2; 7 bases match TRBD1. The germline V gene has CDR1 DFQATT and CDR2 SNEGSKA (reference sequence). V trimming: 0 bases; J trimming: 7 bases; junction bases outside the gene matches: 8. The CDR3 is 14 amino acids. As DNA, the CDR3 is TGCAGTGCTAGAGATTTTGGAGGGGGCGGTGGCTACACCTTC. As protein: CSARDFGGGGGYTF.

This clonotype came up many times. The V call is TRBV13, the J call TRBJ2-7; D is unresolved. Germline V gene sequence: CDR1 PRHDT, CDR2 FYEKMQ (reference sequence). Trimming pared 2 bases from V and 6 bases from J, leaving 11 bases between. The CDR3 consists of 13 residues. The CDR3 is CASSLKGIGEQYF. In nucleotides, the CDR3 is TGTGCCAGCAGCTTAAAAGGGATTGGCGAGCAGTACTTC.

Many counts were recorded for this clonotype. The genes are TRBV20-1 and TRBJ1-1; unclear D gene. The CDR3 has 13 amino acids. Trimming cost V 5 bases and J 1 base, with 11 bases left between them. Germline loops: CDR1 DFQATT, CDR2 SNEGSKA (reference sequence). The CDR3 sequence: CSARAPTNTEAFF. The CDR3 DNA follows: TGCAGTGCTCGGGCCCCGACGAACACTGAAGCTTTCTTT.

The chain joins TRBV5-6 to TRBJ2-1; D gene ambiguous. V lost 3 bases and J lost 5, with 15 bases in between. Looked up from germline, CDR1 is SGHDT and CDR2 is YYEEEE. The CDR3 runs to 15 residues. CDR3 residues: CASSSFGLGDNEQFF. CDR3 nucleotide sequence: TGTGCCAGCAGCTCGTTCGGCCTCGGTGACAATGAGCAGTTCTTC.

In this sample, this clonotype turned up many times. CDR3 sequence (DNA): TGTGCCAGCAGCTTAACCGGAGGAGCGGGAGGTTTCCAAGAGACCCAGTACTTC. Translated: CASSLTGGAGGFQETQYF. The rearrangement links TRBV7-2 to TRBJ2-5, with 9 bases lining up with TRBD2. V lost 2 bases to trimming and J lost 1 base; unmatched junction nucleotides: 11. This CDR3 contains 18 residues. Germline V gene sequence: CDR1 SGHTA, CDR2 FQGNSA.

This clonotype occurred many times. This chain uses TRBV20-1 with TRBJ2-1; D might be TRBD1 (5 bases). Trimming stripped 6 bases from V and 5 bases from J, with 11 bases between. This CDR3 is built from 12 residues. Germline loops: CDR1 DFQATT, CDR2 SNEGSKA (reference sequence). CDR3 bases: TGCAGTGCACCACAGGCTCACAATGAGCAGTTCTTC. Translation: CSAPQAHNEQFF.

This clonotype has ten or more counts. The chain combines TRBV20-1 with TRBJ2-5; weak D call: TRBD1 (5 bases). Trimming cost V 3 bases and J 1 base, with 12 bases left between them. CDR3 length equals 14 residues. Germline V gene sequence: CDR1 DFQATT, CDR2 SNEGSKA (reference sequence). CDR3 amino acids: CSASATVSQETQYF. As DNA, the CDR3 is TGCAGTGCTAGTGCGACAGTGAGCCAAGAGACCCAGTACTTC.

The sample holds many counts of this clonotype. The V call is TRBV7-8, the J call TRBJ2-4, with D possibly being TRBD1 (6 bases). Trimming removed 0 bases from V and 6 bases from J, with 9 bases in between. Per germline, CDR1 SGHVS and CDR2 FQNEAQ. The CDR3 loop spans 14 amino acids. CDR3 DNA sequence: TGTGCCAGCAGCTTAGCTAGACAGGCAAACATTCAGTACTTC. Its protein product is CASSLARQANIQYF.

This chain connects TRBV3-1 to TRBJ2-1; 13 bases are shared with TRBD2. The CDR3 consists of 17 residues. The junction had 9 bases not matched to a gene; V was cut back by 1 base and J by 9 bases. Per germline, CDR1 LGHDT and CDR2 YNNKEL (reference sequence). The CDR3 sequence is CASSQAGTSGVGGEQFF. CDR3 sequence (DNA): TGTGCCAGCAGCCAAGCAGGGACTAGCGGGGTGGGTGGTGAGCAGTTCTTC.

This clonotype qualifies as medium-sized. CDR3 DNA: TGTGCCACCAGAACTCGGACAGTCGATTCACCCCTCCACTTT. It encodes CATRTRTVDSPLHF. The chain joins TRBV15 to TRBJ1-6; possible D gene TRBD1, 6 bases. The ends were cut back, 6 bases at V and 8 bases at J, with 14 bases in the middle. The CDR3 is 14 residues long. Looked up from germline, CDR1 is LNHNV and CDR2 is YYDKDF (reference sequence).

This clonotype was detected many times. The genes are TRBV5-1 and TRBJ2-1, with D uncertain. Germline CDR1 and CDR2: SGHRS and YFSETQ. The V gene lost 0 bases and the J gene lost 0 bases, with 4 bases spanning the gap. The CDR3 spans 14 residues. The CDR3 here is CASSLARSYNEQFF. The CDR3, as DNA: TGCGCCAGCAGCTTGGCTCGCTCCTACAATGAGCAGTTCTTC. Supplemented by reference TRBV5-1 and TRBJ2-1, the full variable domain reads KAGVTQTPRYLIKTRGQQVTLSCSPISGHRSVSWYQQTPGQGLQFLFEYFSETQRNKGNFPGRFSGRQFSNSRSEMNVSTLELGDSALYLCASSLARSYNEQFFGPGTRLTVL.

There are many counts of this clonotype. V is TRBV5-1 and J is TRBJ2-1; D is undetermined. The CDR3 extends over 11 amino acids. The germline gives CDR1 SGHRS, CDR2 YFSETQ. V lost 0 bases and J 9 bases, leaving 4 bases between the germline ends. This CDR3 reads CASSLGPEQFF. CDR3 in DNA: TGCGCCAGCAGCTTGGGCCCTGAGCAGTTCTTC.

Many counts were recorded for this clonotype. The gene calls are TRBV20-1 and TRBJ2-1; weak D call: TRBD2 (5 bases). V lost 1 base, J lost 7 bases, and 20 bases lay in between. CDR3 size: 16 residues. From germline, CDR1 is DFQATT and CDR2 SNEGSKA (reference sequence). Here the CDR3 DNA reads TGCAGTGCTAGAGTTGAGGGCAGGCTTTTTTGGAATGAGCAGTTCTTC. As protein: CSARVEGRLFWNEQFF.

As to this clonotype: Since a much larger clone is just one base distant, this may be a read error. The V gene is TRBV7-3, the J gene TRBJ1-5; D is perhaps TRBD1 (6 bases). This CDR3 is built from 13 residues. CDR1 and CDR2 from the germline V gene are SGHTA and FQGTGA. The CDR3 sequence: CASSQGGDQHQHF. The DNA for the CDR3 is TGTGCCAGCAGCCAAGGGGGGGATCAGCACCAGCATTTT.

This clonotype was counted ten times or more. J is TRBJ2-1 and V is TRBV5-1, with no clear D. This CDR3 has 14 residues. Trimming removed 0 bases from V and 5 bases from J, with 9 bases in between. Germline loops: CDR1 SGHRS, CDR2 YFSETQ. CDR3 in DNA: TGCGCCAGCAGCTTGGGGATCCCCAACAATGAGCAGTTCTTC. It is translated as CASSLGIPNNEQFF.

This clonotype was counted ten times or more. The chain employs TRBV5-1 and TRBJ1-2; D ambiguous. CDR3 length equals 15 residues. Deletions cut 0 bases from V and 6 bases from J, with 15 bases between. CDR1 and CDR2 (germline): SGHRS, YFSETQ. CDR3 in DNA: TGCGCCAGCAGCTTGGCTTCGTCGGGAGAGGATGGCTACACCTTC. This translates into CASSLASSGEDGYTF.

This clonotype occurred many times. The V call is TRBV19, the J call TRBJ1-3; weak D call: TRBD1 (5 bases). V lost 5 bases to trimming and J lost 0 bases, with 11 bases between them. The CDR3 has 15 residues. Looked up from germline, CDR1 is LNHDA and CDR2 is SQIVND (reference sequence). The CDR3 is CASSARGASGNTIYF. For the CDR3, the DNA is TGTGCCAGTAGTGCGAGGGGAGCCTCTGGAAACACCATATATTTT. Combining the CDR3 with reference TRBV19 and TRBJ1-3 gives the whole variable domain DGGITQSPKYLFRKEGQNVTLSCEQNLNHDAMYWYRQDPGQGLRLIYYSQIVNDFQKGDIAEGYSVSREKKESFPLTVTSAQKNPTAFYLCASSARGASGNTIYFGEGSWLTVV.

The CDR3 loop reads CASSLKWYNEQFF. CDR3 DNA sequence: TGTGCCAGCAGCTTGAAGTGGTACAATGAGCAGTTCTTC. The genes are TRBV5-8 and TRBJ2-1; D is unresolved. Trimming removed 1 base from V and 4 bases from J, with 6 bases in between. The CDR3 contains 13 residues. The germline CDR1 and CDR2 sequences are SGHTS and YDEGEE. Variable domain in full (rest from reference TRBV5-8 and TRBJ2-1): EAGVTQSPTHLIKTRGQQATLRCSPISGHTSVYWYQQALGLGLQFLLWYDEGEERNRGNFPPRFSGRQFPNYSSELNVNALELEDSALYLCASSLKWYNEQFFGPGTRLTVL.